The present entry profiles one T cell receptor (beta chain) with its context. This clone has just one count. Its recognized antigen is unknown. Per-nucleotide qualities are absent, and no much larger clonotype sits a single base away. The cysteine opens and the phenylalanine closes a CDR3 of 12 amino acids. Left in the record is the CDR3 DNA by itself, 36 bases read in frame from the first base. V is cut by 2 bases and J by 8 bases, and the space between the germline ends is 9 bases. CDR1 and CDR2, looked up from the germline V gene, are MNHEY and SVGAGI. The data were obtained in a study of PD-1 blockade in classical Hodgkin lymphoma (dated by TCRdb to 2018 to 2021). Broadly, across the study: Nivolumab dosing was 3 mg/kg intravenously every 2 weeks, continuing until either disease progression or unacceptable toxicity. The study used TCR beta sequencing and CyTOF to define a peripheral blood immune signature of response to PD-1 blockade in classical Hodgkin lymphoma.

Sample time point, as interpreted from the label and publication: cycle 4 day 1 (C4D1), after 5 to 7 weeks of nivolumab. All trial patients had relapsed after autologous stem cell transplantation, with cohorts A, B and C differing in prior brentuximab vedotin exposure. The trial cohort comprised roughly 50 patients with relapsed/refractory classical Hodgkin lymphoma whose best overall responses were complete response, partial response or progressive disease. Single-agent nivolumab was administered to trial patients in the multi-cohort phase II CheckMate 205 trial. Best overall response was determined by an independent review committee according to the 2007 International Working Group response criteria. Trial PBMCs were collected immediately before nivolumab initiation (C1D1) and during therapy at cycle 2 day 1 and cycle 4 day 1. Peripheral blood was collected in 8 mL Vacutainer Cell Preparation Tubes, from which PBMCs were isolated by centrifugation and then cryopreserved.

Genomic DNA was extracted with the Qiagen DNeasy kit from unsorted PBMCs and from negatively selected CD4+ and CD8+ fractions. TCR beta CDR3 regions were subjected to amplification by immunoSEQ multiplex PCR with primers that anneal to V and J segments. Amplification bias was minimized using a synthetic immune receptor repertoire, and residual bias was removed computationally after sequencing. On the study's bioinformatics: Custom Python scripts were used to quantify repertoire diversity as the Shannon entropy index. Unsorted, CD4+ and CD8+ repertoires were examined separately, except in combined analyses, for which CD4+ and CD8+ sequences were merged in silico. Clonal expansion was defined as a frequency increase of at least 2-fold after treatment compared with C1D1, and clones undetected at baseline were assigned a pseudocount of 0.5. Singleton clones were defined as clones with 0 or 1 copy at C1D1, and non-singleton clones were defined as clones with 2 or more copies. Clones expanded in unsorted samples were annotated as CD4+, CD8+ or unknown by matching protein sequences in sorted samples from the same patient. Diversity changes from C1D1 to C4D1 were tested in paired samples using Wilcoxon tests. Held by TCRdb, this immuneACCESS table contains in-frame sequences only and omits some clones. Under half of the omission traces to an unresolved V gene where checked; the cause of the rest is unknown. V and J calls and clone size are those listed in that table; D and trimming were worked out from the DNA. Present in this sample are 50,000 to 65,000 clones, about 89% of which were seen just once. About 9.4% of the sample is in the top ten clones.

The study at large found these results: Only a single clinical trial cohort was studied, and what caused the repertoire differences, possibly disease activity or prior therapy, remained undefined. Baseline TCR diversity was reported to be lower in newly diagnosed patients than in healthy donors and to be lower still in relapsed/refractory patients. Trial patients with a complete response had baseline diversity similar to that of newly diagnosed patients, while partial responders and progressors had significantly lower diversity. Lower diversity was seen in patients whose nivolumab began less than 1 year after ASCT, and these patients were left out of later analyses so that immune reconstitution would not confound the results. CD4+ but not CD8+ TCR diversity rose significantly by C4D1 (p=0.0027 vs p=0.16), most apparent in complete responders (p=0.02).

The sequences come from peripheral blood mononuclear cells (PBMCs), collected before the fourth cycle of nivolumab. The chain is assembled from TRBV6-5 and TRBJ1-1, with TRBD1 as a weak D call on 5 bases. This clonotype was sampled from a human donor with classical Hodgkin lymphoma. In nucleotides, the sequence is TGTGCCAGCAGTTACGGGACGGGGGAAGCTTTCTTT. Translated, this gives CASSYGTGEAFF.